Reported below is one T cell receptor (beta chain). No antigen is known for it. This entry is derived from a study of T cells after yellow fever vaccination. About the research overall: Each low-cell-number fraction was prepared by means of SMART-Seq v4 Ultra Low Input.

Overall study results and limits: It was a small share of clonotypes that appeared in both CD4 and CD8 compartments.

The CDR3 runs 13 residues. CDR1 is SGHNT, CDR2 YYREEE, per germline (reference sequence). Deletions cut 2 bases from V and 6 bases from J, with 10 bases between. The TCR cDNA carried a universal primer site and UMIs from 5'RACE template switching. From the 5' RACE reads, TCRdb called clonotypes with MiXCR, one entry per CDR3 protein. Among roughly 160,000 distinct CDR3 sequences listed, 6% to 7.5% were seen once. This clonotype was obtained from a man between 18 and 35 years old who received the YFV17D yellow fever vaccine. The chain couples TRBV5-4 to TRBJ2-3; unclear D gene. The starting material was CD4+ T cells sorted from PBMCs, obtained 5 days after the first yellow fever vaccination. This CDR3 is CASSLPHEDTQYF. CDR3 in DNA: TGTGCCAGCAGCTTACCTCATGAGGATACGCAGTATTTT.